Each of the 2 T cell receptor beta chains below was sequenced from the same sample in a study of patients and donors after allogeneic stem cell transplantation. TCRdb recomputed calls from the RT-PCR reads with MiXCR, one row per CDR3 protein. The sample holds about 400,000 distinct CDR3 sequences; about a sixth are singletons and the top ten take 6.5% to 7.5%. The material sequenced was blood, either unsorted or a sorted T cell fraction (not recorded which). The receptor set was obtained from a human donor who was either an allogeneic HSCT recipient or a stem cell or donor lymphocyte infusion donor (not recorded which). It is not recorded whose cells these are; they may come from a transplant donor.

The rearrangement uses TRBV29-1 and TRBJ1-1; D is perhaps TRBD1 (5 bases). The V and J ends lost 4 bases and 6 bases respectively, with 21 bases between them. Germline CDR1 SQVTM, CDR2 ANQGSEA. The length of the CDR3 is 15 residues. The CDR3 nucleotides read TGCAGCGTTGCCCAAAGGGGAGGGTCCATCTCTGAAGCTTTCTTT. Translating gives CSVAQRGGSISEAFF.

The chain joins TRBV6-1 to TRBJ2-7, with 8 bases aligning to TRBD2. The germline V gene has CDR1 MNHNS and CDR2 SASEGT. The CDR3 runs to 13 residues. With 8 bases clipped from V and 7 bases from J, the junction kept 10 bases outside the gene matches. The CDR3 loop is CASRNNPGGEQYF. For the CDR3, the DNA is TGTGCCAGCCGCAACAACCCGGGGGGGGAGCAGTACTTC.